The 22 T cell receptor beta chains below all came from one sample that was sequenced in a study of OX40 agonist ivuxolimab in advanced cancers. Libraries were prepared by immunoSEQ multiplex PCR; TCRdb keeps only in-frame clonotypes and omits some of them. The sample has fewer than 13,000 clones, around 74% seen once. The sample here was CD4+ or CD8+ T cells sorted from blood, taken in a trial of the OX40 agonist ivuxolimab. Source of these receptors: an adult with an advanced solid tumor such as melanoma, head and neck, liver or kidney cancer.

The chain joins TRBV25-1 to TRBJ2-7; 7 bases align to TRBD2. The ends lost 6 bases at V and 5 bases at J; junction bases unmatched: 7. CDR1 and CDR2 (germline): MGHDK, SYGVNS. The CDR3 runs to 13 residues. The CDR3 nucleotides are TGTGCCAGCAGGAAGGGTGGGGGGGACGAGCAGTACTTC. It yields the protein CASRKGGGDEQYF.

This clone was found a few times. The rearrangement links TRBV19 to TRBJ1-1; D possibly corresponds to TRBD1 (5 bases). V was shortened by 7 bases and J by 4 bases, with 10 bases between the two germline ends. The CDR3 spans 12 residues. Germline assignment: CDR1 LNHDA and CDR2 SQIVND (reference sequence). The CDR3 DNA follows: TGTGCCAGTATGTACGGGGGCACTGAAGCTTTCTTT. This translates into CASMYGGTEAFF.

This clone was seen a handful of times. The chain is built from TRBV6-1 and TRBJ2-7; no reliable D call. CDR3 length equals 12 residues. V dropped 0 bases and J dropped 3 bases, with 3 bases sitting between them. Germline CDR1 and CDR2: MNHNS and SASEGT. The CDR3 protein is CASSEANYEQYF. The DNA of the CDR3 is TGTGCCAGCAGTGAAGCTAACTACGAGCAGTACTTC.

The chain combines TRBV9 with TRBJ2-5; D unclear. The CDR3 extends over 16 amino acids. The germline gives CDR1 SGDLS, CDR2 YYNGEE. Trimming took 4 bases from V and 3 from J, leaving 19 bases between them. The CDR3 DNA reads as TGTGCCAGCAGCTCCGGAGCCGAGGTGGTTAAAGAGACCCAGTACTTC. Its translation is CASSSGAEVVKETQYF.

The chain links TRBV5-5 to TRBJ2-5; 9 bases line up with TRBD1. The V gene end was trimmed by 0 bases and the J gene end by 2 bases; junction bases not matched to a gene: 2. Germline CDR1 is SGHKS and CDR2 is YYEKEE (reference sequence). The CDR3 runs to 15 residues. CDR3 protein: CASSLVGTGQETQYF. The CDR3 nucleotides are TGTGCCAGCAGCTTGGTCGGGACAGGGCAAGAGACCCAGTACTTC.

The chain employs TRBV10-2 and TRBJ2-3; D ambiguous. The CDR3 is 15 residues long. Germline values: CDR1 WSHSY, CDR2 SAAADI. V was trimmed by 4 bases and J by 6 bases, leaving 17 bases between them. DNA for the CDR3: TGCGCCAGCAGTGTGAGGCAGGCCCTCGCGGATACGCAGTATTTT. It is translated as CASSVRQALADTQYF.

The V call is TRBV13, the J call TRBJ1-2; tentative D call: TRBD1 (5 bases). Germline V gives CDR1 PRHDT, CDR2 FYEKMQ (reference sequence). The CDR3 sequence is 14 residues long. V was clipped by 0 bases and J by 2 bases, with 7 bases between them. DNA of the CDR3: TGTGCCAGCAGCTTAGGGGACAACAACTATGGCTACACCTTC. It translates to CASSLGDNNYGYTF.

This clone was detected only a few times. This chain connects TRBV19 to TRBJ1-1; D gene ambiguous. Trimming removed 3 bases from V and 1 base from J, with 3 bases in between. The CDR3 runs 12 residues. Looked up from germline, CDR1 is LNHDA and CDR2 is SQIVND (reference sequence). CDR3 DNA sequence: TGTGCCAGTAGTATGGCGAACACTGAAGCTTTCTTT. Its protein is CASSMANTEAFF. Filled out from reference TRBV19 and TRBJ1-1, the complete variable domain reads DGGITQSPKYLFRKEGQNVTLSCEQNLNHDAMYWYRQDPGQGLRLIYYSQIVNDFQKGDIAEGYSVSREKKESFPLTVTSAQKNPTAFYLCASSMANTEAFFGQGTRLTVV.

At least ten counts were recorded for this clone. V and J are TRBV5-4 and TRBJ1-1, with D unresolved. The V end lost 3 bases, the J end lost 3 bases, and 9 bases lay between the germline ends. Germline CDR1 reads SGHNT; CDR2 reads YYREEE (reference sequence). The CDR3 is 13 amino acids. CDR3 bases: TGTGCCAGCAGCTATGACGAGGACACTGAAGCTTTCTTT. Translation: CASSYDEDTEAFF.

This clone has only one observation. This chain links TRBV4-2 with TRBJ2-3; 8 bases align to TRBD2. Looked up from germline, CDR1 is LGHNA and CDR2 is YNFKEQ. Trimming removed 3 bases from V and 0 bases from J; junction bases left unmatched: 11. The CDR3 spans 18 residues. The CDR3 loop reads CASSQEPGLEGSTDTQYF. The DNA for the CDR3 is TGTGCCAGCAGCCAGGAACCGGGACTAGAAGGGAGCACAGATACGCAGTATTTT.

V is TRBV4-3 and J is TRBJ2-3; TRBD1 matches 10 bases. V trimming: 0 bases; J trimming: 4 bases; junction bases outside the gene matches: 1. From germline, CDR1 is LGHNA and CDR2 YSLEER. The CDR3 totals 15 residues. This CDR3 reads CASSQDGTGADTQYF. As DNA, the CDR3 is TGCGCCAGCAGCCAAGATGGGACAGGGGCAGATACGCAGTATTTT.

The gene calls are TRBV7-2 and TRBJ1-1; weak D call: TRBD1 (5 bases). Trimming took off 6 bases at V and 6 bases at J, with 11 bases between the two ends. CDR1 SGHTA and CDR2 FQGNSA come from the germline V gene. The CDR3 is 12 residues long. The CDR3 nucleotides read TGTGCCAGCAGGGCCTGGGGACCTGAAGCTTTCTTT. It specifies CASRAWGPEAFF.

The chain is built from TRBV7-8 and TRBJ2-1; possibly TRBD1 for D (5 bases). Germline CDR1 SGHVS, CDR2 FQNEAQ. Trimming cost V 4 bases and J 8 bases, with 6 bases left between them. The CDR3 covers 11 residues. CDR3 residues: CASSYRYEQFF. The CDR3 coding sequence is TGTGCCAGCAGCTACAGGTATGAGCAGTTCTTC.

The V and J genes are TRBV19 and TRBJ1-5, with D perhaps TRBD1 (5 bases). The CDR3 loop spans 17 amino acids. Trimming removed 2 bases from V and 1 base from J, with 15 bases in between. The germline V gene has CDR1 LNHDA and CDR2 SQIVND (reference sequence). Here the CDR3 DNA reads TGTGCCAGTAGTATATATGGCGGGGGGGAAAGCAATCAGCCCCAGCATTTT. Protein sequence: CASSIYGGGESNQPQHF.

This sequence joins TRBV11-3 and TRBJ2-3; D might be TRBD1 (6 bases). With 1 base removed from V and 6 bases from J, the gap between germline ends came to 8 bases. Germline CDR1 is SGHNT and CDR2 is YENEEA. CDR3 size: 13 residues. The CDR3 sequence: CASSLAGVDTQYF. The CDR3 DNA reads TGTGCCAGCAGCTTAGCAGGGGTCGATACGCAGTATTTT.

This chain links TRBV10-3 with TRBJ2-3; TRBD2 agrees at 12 bases. Germline V gene sequence: CDR1 ENHRY, CDR2 SYGVKD. The CDR3 length is 18 residues. The V and J ends lost 2 bases and 1 base, in that order; junction bases with no gene match: 7. DNA for the CDR3: TGTGCCATCAGTGAGCCGGCTAGCGGGGGGGCTGGCACAGATACGCAGTATTTT. It translates to CAISEPASGGAGTDTQYF.

The chain links TRBV5-5 to TRBJ2-7; TRBD2 might be the D (5 bases). V shed 4 bases and J shed 4 bases, with 15 bases lying between them. CDR3 size: 14 residues. Germline V gene sequence: CDR1 SGHKS, CDR2 YYEKEE (reference sequence). CDR3 sequence: CASSPPTTGYEQYF. DNA for the CDR3: TGTGCCAGCAGCCCCCCGACAACGGGGTACGAGCAGTACTTC.

The rearrangement links TRBV4-1 to TRBJ1-5; D is unclear. Per germline, CDR1 MGHRA and CDR2 YSYEKL. This CDR3 is 13 amino acids long. Trimming removed 1 base at V and 3 bases at J, with 4 bases between. CDR3 coding DNA: TGCGCCAGCAGCCAAGGCCTCAATCAGCCCCAGCATTTT. Its translation is CASSQGLNQPQHF.

J is TRBJ1-1 and V is TRBV19; a weak D match, TRBD1 (6 bases). The CDR3 is made up of 13 amino acids. Germline V gene sequence: CDR1 LNHDA, CDR2 SQIVND (reference sequence). Trimming cost V 6 bases and J 0 bases, with 8 bases left between them. The CDR3 nucleotides read TGTGCCAGTAGCGGGACATTGAACACTGAAGCTTTCTTT. This translates into CASSGTLNTEAFF.

This chain joins TRBV5-5 and TRBJ1-1; TRBD1 aligns across 12 bases. Germline V lookup: CDR1 SGHKS, CDR2 YYEKEE (reference sequence). The CDR3 sequence is 16 residues long. V lost 3 bases, J lost 2 bases, and 5 bases stayed unmatched. DNA for the CDR3: TGTGCCAGCAGCTCTTGGGGACAGGGGGCCAACACTGAAGCTTTCTTT. Translating it yields CASSSWGQGANTEAFF. Variable domain in full (rest from reference TRBV5-5 and TRBJ1-1): DAGVTQSPTHLIKTRGQQVTLRCSPISGHKSVSWYQQVLGQGPQFIFQYYEKEERGRGNFPDRFSARQFPNYSSELNVNALLLGDSALYLCASSSWGQGANTEAFFGQGTRLTVV.

The V gene is TRBV7-3, the J gene TRBJ2-5, with TRBD1 matching over 11 bases. Unmatched junction bases numbered 5, after V lost 5 bases and J lost 3 bases. The CDR3 has 15 amino acids. Germline CDR1 reads SGHTA; CDR2 reads FQGTGA. The CDR3 sequence: CASSPGQGAEETQYF. As DNA, the CDR3 is TGTGCCAGCAGCCCAGGACAGGGGGCTGAAGAGACCCAGTACTTC.

The count of this clone is one. The CDR3 DNA sequence: TGTGCCATCAGTGATGGTTTCGGGGCAGGAATCTACGAGCAGTACTTC. Translating gives CAISDGFGAGIYEQYF. The chain links TRBV10-3 to TRBJ2-7; perhaps D is TRBD1 or TRBD2 (5 bases each). Trimming shortened V by 3 bases and J by 3 bases, and 18 bases separated the two germline ends. Germline V lookup: CDR1 ENHRY, CDR2 SYGVKD. The CDR3 contains 16 residues.